In this sample, the clone carrying this TCR beta chain turned up once. Its antigen remains unidentified. This sample includes further DNA sequences coding for the same CDR3. Assay used: immunoSEQ multiplex PCR; TCRdb lists only in-frame clones, some missing. Of fewer than 150,000 clones in the sample, around 88% were seen once. This record belongs to a study of cytomegalovirus exposure and HLA in healthy donors. The donors were in the 120-subject validation cohort, distinct from the 666-subject first cohort. The study's findings and limits: In vitro confirmation showed a few CMV-associated chains to be CMV antigen specific. Cytomegalovirus association was assigned to about 150 TCR beta chains. First-cohort TCR clusters were later found to tend to co-occur in the 120 or so validation repertoires.

The sequenced sample was PBMCs. The sequence derives from a woman under 30 in good health and CMV-seropositive.

The CDR3 protein is CASSRLAGGLGEQFF. The CDR3 DNA follows: TGTGCCAGCAGCCGTCTAGCGGGAGGTCTGGGTGAGCAGTTCTTC. The chain recombines TRBV6-6 with TRBJ2-1; TRBD2 agrees at 11 bases. V lost 6 bases and J lost 9; bases outside the gene matches: 10. Looked up from germline, CDR1 is MNHNY and CDR2 is SVGAGI (reference sequence). CDR3 size: 15 residues.